The 17 T cell receptor beta chains below all came from one sample that was sequenced in a study of blood T cell repertoires in COVID-19. Clones were sequenced by immunoSEQ multiplex PCR, and TCRdb holds only the in-frame ones, with some missing. This table holds roughly 80,000 clones, 84% found once. Sequenced: peripheral blood. These receptors all stem from a human donor in a cohort sampled during active COVID-19.

The chain joins TRBV27 to TRBJ1-2, with TRBD1 matching 11 bases. Looked up from germline, CDR1 is MNHEY and CDR2 is SMNVEV (reference sequence). This CDR3 spans 15 amino acids. The trim removed 7 bases at V and 4 bases at J, leaving 8 bases unmatched. The CDR3 here is CASTSLGQGAYGYTF. The CDR3 DNA reads TGTGCCAGCACCTCACTAGGACAGGGGGCCTATGGCTACACCTTC.

This clone was found once. V and J are TRBV9 and TRBJ2-7; 9 positions match TRBD2. Looked up from germline, CDR1 is SGDLS and CDR2 is YYNGEE. Unmatched junction bases numbered 5, after V lost 0 bases and J lost 4 bases. The CDR3 spans 15 residues. This chain's CDR3 is CASSVEAGGPYEQYF. The DNA of the CDR3 is TGTGCCAGCAGCGTAGAAGCGGGGGGCCCTTACGAGCAGTACTTC.

The V gene is TRBV4-2, the J gene TRBJ1-2, with 11 bases aligning to TRBD1. Germline V gives CDR1 LGHNA, CDR2 YNFKEQ. The CDR3 totals 16 residues. Losses at the gene ends were 4 bases for V and 5 bases for J; bases not matched to a gene: 9. CDR3 amino acids: CASSRGSGQGEYGYTF. CDR3 coding DNA: TGTGCCAGCAGCCGAGGATCGGGACAGGGGGAGTATGGCTACACCTTC.

This clone has a handful of counts. This chain links TRBV7-9 with TRBJ1-6; 9 bases are a match to TRBD1. The CDR3 runs 14 residues. CDR1 and CDR2 (germline): SEHNR, FQNEAQ (reference sequence). With V trimmed by 5 bases and J by 12 bases, 8 bases remained unmatched. The chain's CDR3 is CASSLGQGFEPLHF. The CDR3 DNA reads TGTGCCAGCAGCCTCGGACAGGGGTTTGAACCCCTCCACTTT.

The genes are TRBV7-3 and TRBJ2-2, with 9 bases aligning to TRBD1. Germline assignment: CDR1 SGHTA and CDR2 FQGTGA. This CDR3 is 16 amino acids long. With 4 bases clipped from V and 2 bases from J, the junction kept 5 bases outside the gene matches. CDR3 coding DNA: TGTGCCAGCAGCTGGGGACAGGGATTAAACACCGGGGAGCTGTTTTTT. Its protein is CASSWGQGLNTGELFF.

DNA for the CDR3: TGTGCCAGCAGTTCTCTGGGGGCAAGGTCACCCCTCCACTTT. It translates to CASSSLGARSPLHF. The chain has TRBV2 and TRBJ1-6, with TRBD1 as a possible D gene (6 bases). The germline V gene encodes CDR1 SNHLY and CDR2 FYNNEI. The CDR3 has 14 residues. Trimming removed 5 bases from V and 10 bases from J, with 15 bases in between.

V gene TRBV7-3 combines with J gene TRBJ2-5, with 7 bases identical to TRBD2. J was trimmed by 6 bases and V by 5 bases; bases with no gene match: 15. The germline V gene encodes CDR1 SGHTA and CDR2 FQGTGA. The CDR3 has 16 residues. In DNA form, the CDR3 reads TGTGCCAGCAGCCCCGTTGGACTAGGGGACCGGAAGACCCAGTACTTC. Its translation: CASSPVGLGDRKTQYF.

This clone was observed a few times. The V gene is TRBV27, the J gene TRBJ1-2, with D hard to call. This CDR3 has 13 residues. V dropped 3 bases and J dropped 2 bases, with 7 bases sitting between them. CDR1 is MNHEY and CDR2 is SMNVEV in the germline V gene (reference sequence). This chain's CDR3 is CASSLGRNYGYTF. DNA of the CDR3: TGTGCCAGCAGTTTGGGCAGAAACTATGGCTACACCTTC.

The J gene is TRBJ2-3, the V gene TRBV5-1; D may be TRBD1 (5 bases). Trimming shortened V by 4 bases and J by 4 bases, and 13 bases separated the two germline ends. The germline CDR1 and CDR2 sequences are SGHRS and YFSETQ. This CDR3 contains 14 residues. The CDR3 loop reads CASSQQGPPDTQYF. CDR3 nucleotide sequence: TGCGCCAGCAGCCAGCAGGGTCCCCCAGATACGCAGTATTTT. Full variable domain (rest looked up from reference TRBV5-1 and TRBJ2-3): KAGVTQTPRYLIKTRGQQVTLSCSPISGHRSVSWYQQTPGQGLQFLFEYFSETQRNKGNFPGRFSGRQFSNSRSEMNVSTLELGDSALYLCASSQQGPPDTQYFGPGTRLTVL.

V usage is TRBV30 and J usage is TRBJ1-2; D may be TRBD1 (6 bases). Germline assignment: CDR1 GTSNPN and CDR2 SVGIG (reference sequence). The CDR3 sequence is 13 residues long. Trimming stripped 4 bases from V and 0 bases from J, with 9 bases between. CDR3 bases: TGTGCCTGGAAGGGGGAAGCTAACTATGGCTACACCTTC. Protein sequence: CAWKGEANYGYTF.

This clone counts as medium-sized. V usage is TRBV28 and J usage is TRBJ2-7, with a possible D match to TRBD2 (6 bases). The CDR3 loop spans 15 amino acids. Germline CDR1 is MDHEN and CDR2 is SYDVKM. V dropped 6 bases and J dropped 0 bases, with 15 bases sitting between them. CDR3 sequence reads: CASRSDYLSSYEQYF. CDR3 nucleotides: TGTGCCAGCAGATCGGACTACCTGAGCTCCTACGAGCAGTACTTC.

This sequence joins TRBV5-4 and TRBJ2-5; 8 bases fit TRBD2. Trimming took 2 bases from V and 3 from J; bases not matched to a gene: 6. CDR1 is SGHNT, CDR2 YYREEE, per germline (reference sequence). The CDR3 is made up of 15 amino acids. The chain's CDR3 is CASSLGPAGEETQYF. The DNA for the CDR3 is TGTGCCAGCAGCTTAGGTCCAGCGGGGGAAGAGACCCAGTACTTC.

This rearrangement joins TRBV5-1 to TRBJ2-3; 7 bases match TRBD2. The CDR3 spans 14 residues. The V and J ends lost 4 bases and 2 bases, in that order; junction bases with no gene match: 4. Germline assignment: CDR1 SGHRS and CDR2 YFSETQ. The CDR3 loop is CASSSRDYTDTQYF. The CDR3 DNA follows: TGCGCCAGCAGCAGCCGGGACTACACAGATACGCAGTATTTT.

J is TRBJ1-1 and V is TRBV27; D is possibly TRBD1 (6 bases). V was pared by 4 bases and J by 4 bases, with 13 bases between. The germline V gene has CDR1 MNHEY and CDR2 SMNVEV (reference sequence). The CDR3 consists of 14 residues. CDR3 nucleotide sequence: TGTGCCAGCAGTTCATTAACAGGGATCACTGAAGCTTTCTTT. Translated, it gives CASSSLTGITEAFF.

The chain couples TRBV6-6 to TRBJ1-2; 10 nucleotides match TRBD1. The CDR3 spans 15 residues. The V segment lost 4 bases and the J segment 7 bases; nucleotides outside the gene matches: 9. CDR1 is MNHNY, CDR2 SVGAGI, per germline (reference sequence). The CDR3 region has the DNA TGTGCCAGCAGTTCGCGGGACAGGGGATCGGGTGGCTACACCTTC. It yields the protein CASSSRDRGSGGYTF.

V is TRBV3-1 (or the pseudogene TRBV3-2) and J is TRBJ2-1, with D unclear. Germline V gene lookup returns CDR1 LGHDT and CDR2 YNNKEL (reference sequence). V lost 1 base and J 9 bases, leaving 10 bases between the germline ends. The CDR3 has 13 residues. DNA for the CDR3: TGTGCCAGCAGCCAAGGGCTTCGGGTTGAGCAGTTCTTC. It encodes CASSQGLRVEQFF.

The gene calls are TRBV6-5 and TRBJ1-1, with 11 bases aligning to TRBD1. V gave up 6 bases and J gave up 10 bases; unmatched junction bases: 13. From germline, CDR1 is MNHEY and CDR2 SVGAGI. The CDR3 is made up of 15 amino acids. CDR3 residues: CASRKPGQGAIGAFF. The CDR3 DNA reads TGTGCCAGCAGGAAGCCTGGACAGGGGGCTATAGGAGCTTTCTTT.